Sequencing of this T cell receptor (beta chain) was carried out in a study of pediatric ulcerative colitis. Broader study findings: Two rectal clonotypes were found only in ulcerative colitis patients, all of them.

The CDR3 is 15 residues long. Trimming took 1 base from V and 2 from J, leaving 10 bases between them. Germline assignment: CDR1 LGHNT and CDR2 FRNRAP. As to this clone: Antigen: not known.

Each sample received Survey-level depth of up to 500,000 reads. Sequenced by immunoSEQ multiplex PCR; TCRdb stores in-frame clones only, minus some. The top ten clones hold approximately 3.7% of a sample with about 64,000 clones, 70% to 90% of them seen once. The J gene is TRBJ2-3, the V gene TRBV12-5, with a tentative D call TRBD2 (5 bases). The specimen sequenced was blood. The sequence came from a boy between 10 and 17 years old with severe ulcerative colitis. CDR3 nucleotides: TGTGCTAGTGGTTTGGGCGGCGGGTCCACAGATACGCAGTATTTT. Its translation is CASGLGGGSTDTQYF. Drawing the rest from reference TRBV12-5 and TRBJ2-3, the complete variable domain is DARVTQTPRHKVTEMGQEVTMRCQPILGHNTVFWYRQTMMQGLELLAYFRNRAPLDDSGMPKDRFSAEMPDATLATLKIQPSEPRDSAVYFCASGLGGGSTDTQYFGPGTRLTVL.